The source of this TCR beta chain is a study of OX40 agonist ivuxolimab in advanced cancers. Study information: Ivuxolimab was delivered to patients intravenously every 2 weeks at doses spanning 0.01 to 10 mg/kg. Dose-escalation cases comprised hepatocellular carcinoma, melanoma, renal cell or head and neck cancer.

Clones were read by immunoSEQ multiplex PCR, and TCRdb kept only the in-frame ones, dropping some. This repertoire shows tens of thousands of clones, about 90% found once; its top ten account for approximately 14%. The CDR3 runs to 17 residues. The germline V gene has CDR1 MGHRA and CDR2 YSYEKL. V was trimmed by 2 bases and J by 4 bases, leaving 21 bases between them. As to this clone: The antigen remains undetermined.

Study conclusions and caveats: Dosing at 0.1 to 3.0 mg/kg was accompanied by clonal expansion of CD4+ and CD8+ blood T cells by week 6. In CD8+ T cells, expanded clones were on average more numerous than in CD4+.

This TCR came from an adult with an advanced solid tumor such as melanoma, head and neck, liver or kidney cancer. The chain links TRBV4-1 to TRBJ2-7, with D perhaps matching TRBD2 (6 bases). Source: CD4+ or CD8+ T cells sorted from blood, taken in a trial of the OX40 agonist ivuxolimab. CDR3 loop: CASSQQSGGLYMYEQYF. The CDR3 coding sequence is TGCGCCAGCAGCCAACAATCCGGGGGACTCTACATGTACGAGCAGTACTTC.